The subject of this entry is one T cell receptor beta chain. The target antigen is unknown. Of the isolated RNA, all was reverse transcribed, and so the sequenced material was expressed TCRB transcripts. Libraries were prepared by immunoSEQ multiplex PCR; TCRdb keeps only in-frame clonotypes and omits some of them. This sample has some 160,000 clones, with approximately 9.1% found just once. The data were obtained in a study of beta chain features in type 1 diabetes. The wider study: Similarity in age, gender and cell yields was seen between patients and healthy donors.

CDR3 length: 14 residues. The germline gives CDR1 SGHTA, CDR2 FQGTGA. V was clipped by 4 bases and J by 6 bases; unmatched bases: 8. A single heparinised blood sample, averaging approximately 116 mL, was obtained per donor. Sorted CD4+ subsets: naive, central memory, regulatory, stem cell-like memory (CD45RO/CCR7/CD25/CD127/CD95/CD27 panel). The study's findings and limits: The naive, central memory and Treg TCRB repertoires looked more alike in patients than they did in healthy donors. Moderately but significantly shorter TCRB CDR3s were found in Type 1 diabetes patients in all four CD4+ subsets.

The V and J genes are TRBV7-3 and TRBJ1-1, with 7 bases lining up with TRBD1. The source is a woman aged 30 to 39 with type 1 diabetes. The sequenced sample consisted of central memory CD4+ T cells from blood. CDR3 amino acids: CASSYMTGSAEAFF. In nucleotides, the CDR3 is TGTGCCAGCAGCTATATGACAGGGAGCGCTGAAGCTTTCTTT.